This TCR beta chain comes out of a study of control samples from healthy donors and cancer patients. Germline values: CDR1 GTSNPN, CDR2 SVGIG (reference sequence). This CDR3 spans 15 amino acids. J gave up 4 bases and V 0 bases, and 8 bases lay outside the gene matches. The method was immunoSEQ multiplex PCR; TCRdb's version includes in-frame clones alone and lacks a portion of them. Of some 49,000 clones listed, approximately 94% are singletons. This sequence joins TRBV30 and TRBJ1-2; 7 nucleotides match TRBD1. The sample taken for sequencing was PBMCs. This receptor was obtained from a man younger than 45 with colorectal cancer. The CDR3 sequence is CAWSVKGGQFYGYTF. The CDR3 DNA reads TGTGCCTGGAGTGTAAAAGGGGGCCAGTTCTATGGCTACACCTTC. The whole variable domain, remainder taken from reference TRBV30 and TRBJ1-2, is SQTIHQWPATLVQPVGSPLSLECTVEGTSNPNLYWYRQAAGRGLQLLFYSVGIGQISSEVPQNLSASRPQDRQFILSSKKLLLSDSGFYLCAWSVKGGQFYGYTFGSGTRLTVV.